The sequence of this T cell receptor beta chain was determined in a study of T-cell memory formation after mild COVID-19. The germline V and J ends were trimmed by 2 bases and 5 bases, with 4 bases remaining between them. The CDR3 totals 12 residues. Germline V gene lookup returns CDR1 SGHVS and CDR2 FNYEAQ. In TCRdb, the 5' RACE reads were re-called with MiXCR into one record per CDR3 protein. The profile shows under 90,000 distinct CDR3 sequences, about 14% of them singletons. Sequencing used PBMCs or a T cell subset sorted from them (not recorded which). This clonotype was obtained from an adult woman who had mild COVID-19 (a few samples of this study predate the infection). Cell type and time point are not known. V gene TRBV7-6 combines with J gene TRBJ2-1, with unresolved D. In DNA, the CDR3 is TGTGCCAGCAGCTTAAGAGACAATGAGCAGTTCTTC. It translates to CASSLRDNEQFF.